A selection of T cell receptor beta chains follows, all from one sample in a study of cytomegalovirus exposure and HLA in healthy donors. Profiling relied on immunoSEQ multiplex PCR, and the TCRdb table lists in-frame clones only, not all of them. Among 40,000 to 55,000 clones listed, around 70% were seen once. The sequencing sample was made of PBMCs. These receptors came from a woman between 50 and 59 years old in good health and CMV-seronegative. The CDR3 runs from the conserved cysteine through the conserved F or W. D genes are given only for firm matches. Size values are once, few and many counts, or a class for expanded clones, and some rows have none.

j_gene: TRBJ1-2; v_gene: TRBV5-4; abundance: NA; d_gene: TRBD1; CDR3aa: CASSSRDRDYGYTF; CDR3nt: TGTGCCAGCAGCTCCAGGGACAGGGACTATGGCTACACCTTC
j_gene: TRBJ2-6; v_gene: TRBV5-1; abundance: NA; d_gene: NA; CDR3aa: CASSLEGAGANVLTF; CDR3nt: TGCGCCAGCAGCTTGGAAGGGGCTGGGGCCAACGTCCTGACTTTC
j_gene: TRBJ2-7; v_gene: TRBV5-4; abundance: NA; d_gene: TRBD1; CDR3aa: CASSPDRGYEQYF; CDR3nt: TGTGCCAGCAGCCCGGACAGGGGATACGAGCAGTACTTC
j_gene: TRBJ2-3; v_gene: TRBV5-1; abundance: NA; d_gene: TRBD2; CDR3aa: CASSPSGLAGVEADTQYF; CDR3nt: TGCGCCAGCTCCCCATCCGGGCTAGCGGGAGTCGAAGCAGATACGCAGTATTTT
j_gene: TRBJ1-5; v_gene: TRBV23-1; abundance: few; d_gene: NA; CDR3aa: CASSQSPPAGAPDQPQHF; CDR3nt: TGCGCCAGCAGTCAATCACCTCCGGCGGGGGCGCCGGATCAGCCCCAGCATTTT
j_gene: TRBJ2-1; v_gene: TRBV10-1; abundance: once; d_gene: NA; CDR3aa: CASSKAVSTTYNEQFF; CDR3nt: TGCGCCAGCAGCAAGGCGGTGTCTACGACCTACAATGAGCAGTTCTTC
j_gene: TRBJ1-4; v_gene: TRBV4-3; abundance: NA; d_gene: NA; CDR3aa: CASSQDGGNEKLFF; CDR3nt: TGCGCCAGCAGCCAAGATGGAGGGAATGAAAAACTGTTTTTT
j_gene: TRBJ2-7; v_gene: TRBV19; abundance: NA; d_gene: TRBD1; CDR3aa: CASSRDRDHYEQYF; CDR3nt: TGTGCCAGTAGCCGGGACAGGGACCACTACGAGCAGTACTTC
j_gene: TRBJ2-1; v_gene: TRBV6-6; abundance: NA; d_gene: TRBD2; CDR3aa: CASSRGLAGGNEQLF; CDR3nt: TGTGCCAGCAGTCGGGGACTAGCGGGGGGGAATGAGCAGCTCTTC
j_gene: TRBJ2-1; v_gene: TRBV6-4; abundance: once; d_gene: TRBD2; CDR3aa: CASSSTSGGNEQFF; CDR3nt: TGTGCCAGCAGTTCGACTAGCGGGGGGAATGAGCAGTTCTTC
j_gene: TRBJ1-5; v_gene: TRBV5-1; abundance: NA; d_gene: NA; CDR3aa: CASSLDSSNQPQHF; CDR3nt: TGCGCCAGCAGCCTGGACTCTAGCAATCAGCCCCAGCATTTT
j_gene: TRBJ1-5; v_gene: TRBV9; abundance: NA; d_gene: NA; CDR3aa: CASSVGPAGPNQPQHF; CDR3nt: TGTGCCAGCAGCGTAGGTCCGGCTGGGCCTAATCAGCCCCAGCATTTT
j_gene: TRBJ2-3; v_gene: TRBV9; abundance: NA; d_gene: TRBD2; CDR3aa: CASSVGTSGSTDTQYF; CDR3nt: TGTGCCAGCAGCGTAGGGACTAGCGGAAGCACAGATACGCAGTATTTT
j_gene: TRBJ1-2; v_gene: TRBV30; abundance: NA; d_gene: TRBD1; CDR3aa: CAWSEPGQGNYGYTF; CDR3nt: TGTGCCTGGAGTGAACCGGGACAGGGGAACTATGGCTACACCTTC
j_gene: TRBJ1-5; v_gene: TRBV10-3; abundance: NA; d_gene: TRBD1; CDR3aa: CAISVDREGQPQHF; CDR3nt: TGTGCCATCAGTGTGGACAGGGAGGGTCAGCCCCAGCATTTT
j_gene: TRBJ1-5; v_gene: TRBV27; abundance: NA; d_gene: NA; CDR3aa: CASSSYSNQPQHF; CDR3nt: TGTGCCAGCAGTTCGTATAGCAATCAGCCCCAGCATTTT
j_gene: TRBJ2-1; v_gene: TRBV6-4; abundance: NA; d_gene: TRBD2; CDR3aa: CASSDSGPSGSRSEKDEQFF; CDR3nt: TGTGCCAGCAGTGACTCGGGTCCTAGCGGGAGCCGCTCGGAGAAGGATGAGCAGTTCTTC
j_gene: TRBJ1-5; v_gene: TRBV6-6; abundance: NA; d_gene: NA; CDR3aa: CASSYRGDQPQHF; CDR3nt: TGTGCCAGCAGTTACCGGGGGGATCAGCCCCAGCATTTT
j_gene: TRBJ2-2; v_gene: TRBV28; abundance: NA; d_gene: TRBD1; CDR3aa: CASTDSRQGGTGELFF; CDR3nt: TGTGCCAGCACCGATTCACGACAGGGTGGCACCGGGGAGCTGTTTTTT
j_gene: TRBJ2-2; v_gene: TRBV28; abundance: NA; d_gene: NA; CDR3aa: CASRLTGIGELFF; CDR3nt: TGTGCCAGCAGACTCACAGGGATCGGGGAGCTGTTTTTT
j_gene: TRBJ2-3; v_gene: TRBV27; abundance: NA; d_gene: NA; CDR3aa: CASSGSVTDTQYF; CDR3nt: TGTGCCAGCAGCGGGAGTGTCACAGATACGCAGTATTTT
j_gene: TRBJ2-2; v_gene: TRBV27; abundance: NA; d_gene: TRBD1; CDR3aa: CASSPRQGHTGELFF; CDR3nt: TGTGCCAGCAGTCCCAGACAGGGTCACACCGGGGAGCTGTTTTTT
j_gene: TRBJ2-1; v_gene: TRBV6-5; abundance: few; d_gene: NA; CDR3aa: CASRQGGRNEQFF; CDR3nt: TGTGCCAGCAGGCAGGGGGGCCGGAATGAGCAGTTCTTC